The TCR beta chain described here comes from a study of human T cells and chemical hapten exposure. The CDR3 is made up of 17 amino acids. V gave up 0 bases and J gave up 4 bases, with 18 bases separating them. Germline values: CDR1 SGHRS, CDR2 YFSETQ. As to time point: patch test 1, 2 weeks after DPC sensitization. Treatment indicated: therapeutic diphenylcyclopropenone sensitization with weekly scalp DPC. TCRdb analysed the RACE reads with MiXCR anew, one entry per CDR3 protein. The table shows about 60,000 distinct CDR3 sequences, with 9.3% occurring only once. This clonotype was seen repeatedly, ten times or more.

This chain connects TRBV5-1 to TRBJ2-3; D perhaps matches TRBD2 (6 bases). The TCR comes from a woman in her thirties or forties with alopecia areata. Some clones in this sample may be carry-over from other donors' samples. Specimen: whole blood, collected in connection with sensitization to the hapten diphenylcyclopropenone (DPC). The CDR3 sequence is CASSLVTRSVSADTQYF. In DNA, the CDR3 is TGCGCCAGCAGCTTGGTGACTAGATCGGTCTCCGCAGATACGCAGTATTTT.